This T cell receptor beta chain was sequenced in a study of shared clonotypes between healthy human individuals. Whole-study findings and limits: Deeper or shallower sequencing was expected to change how clonotypes are shared among donors. Rarefaction analysis demonstrated incomplete sorted-subset sequencing notwithstanding large depth. Clonotypes shared by all four donors outscored non-shared clonotypes in generation probability.

Assay execution proceeded at the deep level. Clones were read by immunoSEQ multiplex PCR, and TCRdb kept only the in-frame ones, dropping some. The profile covers fewer than 3 million clones, with roughly 90% appearing a single time and around 0.38% taken by the ten largest. This clone was detected once. Its antigen is not known. V lost 5 bases and J lost 2, with 10 bases in between. The CDR3 covers 13 residues. The germline CDR1 and CDR2 sequences are SEHNR and FQNEAQ (reference sequence). This clonotype originated in a man younger than 35 in good health. Some clones in this sample may be carry-over from other donors' samples. Sample: naive CD4+ T cells from PBMCs. Described subset: CD45RA+ positively selected. J is TRBJ2-7 and V is TRBV7-9; D is uncertain. The CDR3 region is CASSPRSPYEQYF. CDR3 bases: TGTGCCAGCAGCCCCCGTTCGCCCTACGAGCAGTACTTC. The complete variable domain, with remaining parts taken from reference TRBV7-9 and TRBJ2-7, reads DTGVSQNPRHKITKRGQNVTFRCDPISEHNRLYWYRQTLGQGPEFLTYFQNEAQLEKSRLLSDRFSAERPKGSFSTLEIQRTEQGDSAMYLCASSPRSPYEQYFGPGTRLTVT.